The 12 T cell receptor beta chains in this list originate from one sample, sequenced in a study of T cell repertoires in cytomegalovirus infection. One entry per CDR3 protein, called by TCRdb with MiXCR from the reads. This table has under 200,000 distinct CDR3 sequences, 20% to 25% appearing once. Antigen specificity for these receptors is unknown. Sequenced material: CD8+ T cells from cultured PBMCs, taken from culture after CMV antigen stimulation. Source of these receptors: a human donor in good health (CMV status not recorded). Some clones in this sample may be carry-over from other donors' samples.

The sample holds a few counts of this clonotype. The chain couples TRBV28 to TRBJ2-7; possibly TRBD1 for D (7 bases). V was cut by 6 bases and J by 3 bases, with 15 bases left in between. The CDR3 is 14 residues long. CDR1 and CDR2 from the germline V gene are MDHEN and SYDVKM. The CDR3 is CASRGTGDFYEQYF. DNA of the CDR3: TGTGCCAGCAGGGGAACAGGGGACTTCTACGAGCAGTACTTC.

The CDR3 region has the DNA TGTGCCAGCAGCGACCCAGATTCAGAGACCCAGTACTTC. The encoded protein is CASSDPDSETQYF. The rearrangement uses TRBV2 and TRBJ2-5; no firm D call. The CDR3 spans 13 residues. Trimming pared 6 bases from V and 4 bases from J, leaving 12 bases between. Germline V gene sequence: CDR1 SNHLY, CDR2 FYNNEI.

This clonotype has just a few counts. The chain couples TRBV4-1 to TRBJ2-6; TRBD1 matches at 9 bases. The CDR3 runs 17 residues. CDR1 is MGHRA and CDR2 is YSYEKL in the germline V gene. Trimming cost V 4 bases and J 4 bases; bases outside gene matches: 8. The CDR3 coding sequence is TGCGCCAGCAGCCTCGGACAGGGGCTCGAGGGGGCCAACGTCCTGACTTTC. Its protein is CASSLGQGLEGANVLTF.

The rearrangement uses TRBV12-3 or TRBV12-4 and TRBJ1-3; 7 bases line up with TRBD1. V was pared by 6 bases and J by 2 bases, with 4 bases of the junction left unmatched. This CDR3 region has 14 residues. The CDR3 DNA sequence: TGTGCCAGCAGGCCTACAGGGGCTGGAAACACCATATATTTT. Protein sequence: CASRPTGAGNTIYF.

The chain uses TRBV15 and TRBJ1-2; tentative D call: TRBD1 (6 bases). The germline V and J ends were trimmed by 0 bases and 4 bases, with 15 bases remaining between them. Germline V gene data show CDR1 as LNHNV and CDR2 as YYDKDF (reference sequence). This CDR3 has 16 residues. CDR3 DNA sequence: TGTGCCACCAGCAGAGACCCCAGGGGAGAAGTCTATGGCTACACCTTC. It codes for CATSRDPRGEVYGYTF. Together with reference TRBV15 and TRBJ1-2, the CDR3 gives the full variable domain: DAMVIQNPRYQVTQFGKPVTLSCSQTLNHNVMYWYQQKSSQAPKLLFHYYDKDFNNEADTPDNFQSRRPNTSFCFLDIRSPGLGDTAMYLCATSRDPRGEVYGYTFGSGTRLTVV.

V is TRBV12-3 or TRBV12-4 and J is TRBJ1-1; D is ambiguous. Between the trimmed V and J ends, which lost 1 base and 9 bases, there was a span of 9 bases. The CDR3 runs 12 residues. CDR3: CASSLGKLKAFF. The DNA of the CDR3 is TGTGCCAGCAGTTTAGGGAAGCTAAAAGCTTTCTTT.

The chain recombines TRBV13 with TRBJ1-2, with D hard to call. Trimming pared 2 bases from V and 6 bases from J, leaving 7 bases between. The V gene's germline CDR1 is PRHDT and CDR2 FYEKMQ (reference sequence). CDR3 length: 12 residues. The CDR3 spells CASSLSLNGYTF. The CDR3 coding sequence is TGTGCCAGCAGCTTAAGTCTCAATGGCTACACCTTC.

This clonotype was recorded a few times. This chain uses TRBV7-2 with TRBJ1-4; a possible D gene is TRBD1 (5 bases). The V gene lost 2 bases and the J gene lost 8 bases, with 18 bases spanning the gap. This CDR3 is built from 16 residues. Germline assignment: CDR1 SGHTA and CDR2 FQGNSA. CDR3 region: CASSLNSAGRGEKLFF. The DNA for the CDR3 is TGTGCCAGCAGCTTAAATTCAGCAGGGAGGGGCGAAAAACTGTTTTTT.

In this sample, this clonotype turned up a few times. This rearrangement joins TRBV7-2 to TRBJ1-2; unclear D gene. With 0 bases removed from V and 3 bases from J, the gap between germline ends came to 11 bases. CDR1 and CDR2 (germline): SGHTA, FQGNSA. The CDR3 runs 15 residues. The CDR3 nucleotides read TGTGCCAGCAGCTTAGCAACGGGGAGTGACTATGGCTACACCTTC. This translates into CASSLATGSDYGYTF.

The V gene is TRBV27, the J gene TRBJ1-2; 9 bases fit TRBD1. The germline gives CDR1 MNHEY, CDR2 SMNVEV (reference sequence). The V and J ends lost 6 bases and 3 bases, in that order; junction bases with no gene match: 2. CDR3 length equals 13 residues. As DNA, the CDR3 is TGTGCCAGCAGAGACAGGGGGGACTATGGCTACACCTTC. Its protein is CASRDRGDYGYTF.

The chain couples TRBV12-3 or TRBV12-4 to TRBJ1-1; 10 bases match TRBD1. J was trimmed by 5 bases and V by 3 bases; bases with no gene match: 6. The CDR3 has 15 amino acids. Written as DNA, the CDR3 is TGTGCCAGCAGTTTTCGACAGGGGGCGAGGACTGAAGCTTTCTTT. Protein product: CASSFRQGARTEAFF.

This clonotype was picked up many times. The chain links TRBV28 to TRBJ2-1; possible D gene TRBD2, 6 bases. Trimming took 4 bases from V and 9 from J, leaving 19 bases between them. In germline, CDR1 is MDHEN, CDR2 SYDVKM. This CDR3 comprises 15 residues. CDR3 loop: CASSYRLGAHSEQFF. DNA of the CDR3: TGTGCCAGCAGTTACCGACTAGGGGCGCATAGTGAGCAGTTCTTC.